Listed below are T cell receptor beta chains from one sample, sequenced in a study of blood T cells in healthy people across ages. Via MiXCR, TCRdb re-called the 5' RACE reads, giving one row per CDR3 protein. The table lists some 1,800,000 distinct CDR3 sequences, roughly two fifths of them singletons. The sample comprised blood. The receptor source for this set is a human donor in good health. CDR3s include the opening cysteine and the closing phenylalanine or tryptophan. D genes are given only for firm matches. Clone size, where shown, is once, few, many, or a class for clones that have expanded.

size	V	J	D	DNA	CDR3
NA	TRBV29-1	TRBJ1-2	NA	TGCAGCGTTGAAGGAGCCAGGGCTCGCTATGGCTACACCTTC	CSVEGARARYGYTF
NA	TRBV4-1	TRBJ2-1	TRBD2	TGCGCCAGCAGCCAAGATCTAGGGCGGCGGGGGGGGACCAATGAGCAGTTCTTC	CASSQDLGRRGGTNEQFF
NA	TRBV9	TRBJ2-1	TRBD2	TGTGCCAGCAGCGTAGCGCTACTAGCGGGGGGGCAAGTTGAGCAGTTCTTC	CASSVALLAGGQVEQFF
few	TRBV28	TRBJ2-3	TRBD2	TGTGCCAGCAGTTTAACGGGGGGGGGATTCACAGATACGCAGTATTTT	CASSLTGGGFTDTQYF
few	TRBV20-1	TRBJ2-1	NA	TGCAGTGCCCTCGAAGACCAATACAATGAGCAGTTCTTC	CSALEDQYNEQFF
few	TRBV7-9	TRBJ1-1	NA	TGTGCCAGCAGCCCGAATGTGGCCGCGTCGGGAGGGGATGAAGCTTTCTTT	CASSPNVAASGGDEAFF
NA	TRBV5-1	TRBJ2-1	NA	TGCGCCAGCACTAAGTCCCCAGGGGTTGAATACAATGAGCAGTTCTTC	CASTKSPGVEYNEQFF
many	TRBV7-2	TRBJ2-5	TRBD2	TGTGCCAGCAGCTCCGGACTAGCGGGGGGGCGAGAGACCCAGTACTTC	CASSSGLAGGRETQYF
NA	TRBV7-6	TRBJ2-5	NA	TGTGCCAGCAGCTTAGCGATAACAGAGACCCAGTACTTC	CASSLAITETQYF
NA	TRBV10-3	TRBJ1-4	TRBD1	TGTGCCATCAGCCCAGGGGGGACGCCGGGGGAAAAACTGTTTTTT	CAISPGGTPGEKLFF
many	TRBV9	TRBJ2-7	NA	TGTGCCAGCAGCGTAGGACAGGAAAGCGAGCAGTACTTC	CASSVGQESEQYF
few	TRBV20-1	TRBJ1-2	NA	TGCAGTGCTAGTAGGGGGGAGGCTAACTATGGCTACACCTTC	CSASRGEANYGYTF
few	TRBV24-1	TRBJ2-1	TRBD2	TGTGCCACCAGTGATTTGACGGGGGGCTACAATGAGCAGTTCTTC	CATSDLTGGYNEQFF
NA	TRBV6-6	TRBJ2-3	NA	TGTGCCAGCAGTCCATGGACTAAGACAGATACGCAGTATTTT	CASSPWTKTDTQYF
few	TRBV20-1	TRBJ1-2	NA	TGCAGTGCTAGAGATGATCGCTCTGGTCGTGAGGGTTACACCTTC	CSARDDRSGREGYTF
NA	TRBV29-1	TRBJ2-7	NA	TGCAGCGTTGCCCCCCAATTGGACTACGAGCAGTACTTC	CSVAPQLDYEQYF
NA	TRBV3-1	TRBJ1-1	NA	TGTGCCAGCAGCCCCCGAGGACTTGGAGCTTTCTTT	CASSPRGLGAFF
NA	TRBV5-4	TRBJ2-5	NA	TGTGCCGGCAGCTTTAGGGGGCAAGAGACCCAGTACTTC	CAGSFRGQETQYF
few	TRBV20-1	TRBJ1-4	NA	TGCAGTGCTAGAGCTGAAAAACTGTTTTTT	CSARAEKLFF
few	TRBV11-1	TRBJ1-2	NA	TGTGCCAGCAGCCTTCTGGGGACGTGGGGCTACACCTTC	CASSLLGTWGYTF
few	TRBV2	TRBJ2-7	NA	TGTGCCAGCAGGGCAGGGCGGATCACCTACGAGCAGTACTTC	CASRAGRITYEQYF
NA	TRBV3-1	TRBJ2-3	NA	TGTGCCAGCAGCCTAGGAAGTAGTCTTACGCAGTATTTT	CASSLGSSLTQYF
few	TRBV12-3/TRBV12-4	TRBJ2-3	NA	TGTGCCAGCACCACACTTAGCACAGATACGCAGTATTTT	CASTTLSTDTQYF
many	TRBV12-3/TRBV12-4	TRBJ2-4	TRBD1	TGTGCCAGCAGCGGTTGGACAGGGGAAAACATTCAGTACTTC	CASSGWTGENIQYF
NA	TRBV27	TRBJ2-7	NA	TGTGCCAGCAGTTCCCGGGCAGGGAATAACGAGCAGTACTTC	CASSSRAGNNEQYF
medium-sized	TRBV4-2	TRBJ2-5	TRBD1	TGTGCCAGCAGCCAAGATAGAGGTCAGGGGGCAGAGACCCAGTACTTC	CASSQDRGQGAETQYF
NA	TRBV5-1	TRBJ2-5	NA	TGCGCCAGCAGTTCTCCATCCGGGACTGTAAAAGAGACCCAGTACTTC	CASSSPSGTVKETQYF
few	TRBV6-2/TRBV6-3	TRBJ1-5	NA	TGTGCCAGCAGTTTCGAACAGGGATTCACTCAGCCCCAGCATTTT	CASSFEQGFTQPQHF